This T cell receptor (beta chain) was identified during a study of glioma-infiltrating T cells after dendritic cell vaccination. Across the whole study: Patients received three intradermal dendritic cell vaccine injections at biweekly intervals.

The germline V gene encodes CDR1 SEHNR and CDR2 FQNEAQ (reference sequence). The CDR3 runs 15 residues. Trimming removed 5 bases from V and 2 bases from J; junction bases left unmatched: 9. The immunoSEQ assay amplified TCRB CDR3 from up to 2 ug DNA. Amplification used 60 V beta primers and 13 J beta primers. Data came from immunoSEQ multiplex PCR; TCRdb stores just in-frame clones and leaves some out. The sample holds roughly 100,000 clones, under 90% seen once. This chain joins TRBV7-9 and TRBJ2-7, with 7 positions matching TRBD1. This specimen consisted of blood, obtained before dendritic cell vaccination. The clonotype was recovered from a human donor with glioblastoma. The DNA of the CDR3 is TGTGCCAGCAGCCCACGGAGACAGGGTCCCTACGAGCAGTACTTC. It is translated as CASSPRRQGPYEQYF.